These T cell receptor beta chains were read from a single sample in a study of blood T cell repertoires in COVID-19. Clones were sequenced by immunoSEQ multiplex PCR, and TCRdb holds only the in-frame ones, with some missing. Of nearly 25,000 clones in the sample, 65% to 90% were seen once. The sequencing input was peripheral blood. The receptor source for this set is a man aged 65-85 years with acute or convalescent COVID-19. The CDR3 runs from the conserved cysteine through the conserved F or W.

TRBV3-1/TRBV3-2	TRBJ1-1	13	CASSQFRGTEAFF
TRBV7-2	TRBJ2-7	16	CASSLAGFDSTYEQYF
TRBV9	TRBJ2-2	14	CASRGATSTGELFF
TRBV6-5	TRBJ1-2	14	CASSRQGTNYGYTF
TRBV6-2/TRBV6-3	TRBJ2-1	12	CASSKPGLVMFF
TRBV7-6	TRBJ1-4	15	CASSQTGTGDEKLFF
TRBV30	TRBJ2-7	13	CAWSVGGPYEQYF
TRBV10-3	TRBJ2-3	13	CAISDKDRARQYF
TRBV27	TRBJ1-4	14	CASSWGRWSEKLFF
TRBV30	TRBJ1-2	11	CAWSVGVGYTF
TRBV7-2	TRBJ1-2	12	CASSLRGDGYTF
TRBV7-2	TRBJ2-1	15	CASSFGSGRAGEQFF
TRBV7-8	TRBJ1-5	15	CASSYRTGLNQPQHF
TRBV5-4	TRBJ1-1	15	CASSFGEGGHTEAFF
TRBV6-5	TRBJ1-5	14	CASSYNRDNQPQHF
TRBV27	TRBJ2-7	13	CASKPIEGYEQYF
TRBV9	TRBJ2-1	13	CAASGGLHNEQFF
TRBV21-1	TRBJ2-7	16	CASSKGDREASYEQYF
TRBV12-5	TRBJ2-1	15	CASGSQGWTYNEQFF
TRBV12-5	TRBJ2-1	17	CASGLVPRTSGRDEQFF
TRBV7-8	TRBJ1-1	17	CASSLTTLGQRNTEAFF
TRBV11-2	TRBJ2-1	15	CASSSLAGGGYEQFF
TRBV19	TRBJ2-7	13	CASSPSGVYEQYF
TRBV7-8	TRBJ2-1	17	CASSSKPGQGGINEQFF
TRBV19	TRBJ1-1	13	CATTQGMWTEAFF
TRBV19	TRBJ1-4	13	CATAGGAREKLFF
TRBV5-1	TRBJ1-5	15	CASRPGTVENQPQHF
TRBV24-1	TRBJ2-1	21	CATSDPRQGAGASGRLGEQFF
TRBV11-2	TRBJ2-7	12	CASSDTGNEQYF
TRBV7-2	TRBJ1-6	18	CASSHSDRPSSYNSPLHF
TRBV6-5	TRBJ1-2	12	CASALRGFGYTF
TRBV2	TRBJ2-1	14	CASPRGPQSSEQFF
TRBV7-6	TRBJ1-6	15	CASSLAQGLGSPLHF
TRBV7-9	TRBJ2-1	15	CASSTGQGFYNEQFF
TRBV6-5	TRBJ1-6	15	CASSYTRGGNSPLHF
TRBV5-6	TRBJ1-5	15	CASSLGGGSNQPQHF
TRBV4-1	TRBJ1-2	17	CASSQDRQGAQFYGYTF
TRBV10-3	TRBJ1-2	14	CAISDALTGGSYTF
TRBV2	TRBJ1-1	15	CASSPSGGRVTEAFF
TRBV27	TRBJ2-7	16	CASSSSRDSDSYEQYF
TRBV5-8	TRBJ2-5	17	CASSLTPEAGNQETQYF
TRBV14	TRBJ2-1	14	CASSDSGMVNEQFF
TRBV9	TRBJ1-3	14	CASSVAGVGNTIYF
TRBV5-1	TRBJ1-2	14	CASSRGSGNYGYTF
TRBV2	TRBJ1-2	10	CASRHPGSTF
TRBV5-1	TRBJ1-1	15	CASNSGRHLNTEAFF
TRBV7-8	TRBJ2-1	16	CASSLSRTGYIKEQFF
TRBV15	TRBJ1-4	18	CATSRFRGRGQMDEKLFF
TRBV5-1	TRBJ1-1	15	CASSSRQGKNTEAFF
TRBV5-1	TRBJ2-3	14	CASSVRYIGDTQYF
TRBV7-8	TRBJ2-7	15	CASSLEGLGRGEQYF
TRBV19	TRBJ2-1	15	CASRVTSGSYNEQFF
TRBV7-9	TRBJ2-1	15	CASSFLAGMNNEQFF
TRBV6-5	TRBJ1-1	15	CASSYTGSMNTEAFF
TRBV5-1	TRBJ2-2	17	CASSHPLIPSGDGELFF
TRBV6-5	TRBJ1-2	14	CASSPWGQGVGYTF
TRBV27	TRBJ2-1	11	CASQQGGEQFF